The table lists the clone carrying this T cell receptor (beta chain) with many counts. These data originate in a study of regulatory T cells in long-lasting Graves disease. V was trimmed by 1 base and J by 5 bases, leaving 14 bases between them. Germline V gene sequence: CDR1 MNHEY, CDR2 SMNVEV (reference sequence). The CDR3 spans 15 residues. For TCR beta, libraries came from iRepertoire HTBI primers and Arm-PCR of CDR3 regions. In the authors' workflow: The identification of 60 or so TRBV and roughly 14 TRBJ segments was made across samples. TCRdb redid the calling of the multiplex PCR reads with MiXCR, one entry per CDR3 protein. For this entry, the V and J calls and clone size follow TCRdb and not the study's own pipeline. The sample yields about 470,000 distinct CDR3 sequences, about 15% seen once. Time point defined: newly diagnosed GD, antithyroid drugs for less than 3 months. PBMC-extracted RNA yielded the TCR library. Clinicians diagnosed Graves' disease using American Thyroid Association guidelines.

These data were likewise used in another study, on T cells in Graves' hyperthyroidism and ophthalmopathy. That report notes: In the analysis, a 13 V-J model separated ophthalmopathy from stable hyperthyroidism.

The sample in question was peripheral blood mononuclear cells (PBMCs), obtained at new diagnosis, from a patient treated with antithyroid drugs. V is TRBV27 and J is TRBJ2-5, with a weak D call TRBD1 (5 bases). This clonotype was sampled from a woman in her thirties with Graves disease. CDR3 bases: TGTGCCAGCAGTTTATTTGGGGCGCGGCGGGAGACCCAGTACTTC. This encodes CASSLFGARRETQYF.